This entry features one T cell receptor (beta chain) sequence. TCRdb's copy holds only in-frame clones and misses some; the assay was immunoSEQ multiplex PCR. The sample has approximately 63,000 clones, about 90% seen once. The data were obtained in a study of blood T cell repertoires in COVID-19. The V gene's germline CDR1 is MNHNY and CDR2 SVGAGI (reference sequence). This CDR3 contains 15 residues. Unmatched junction bases numbered 9, after V lost 6 bases and J lost 3 bases. Sequencing input: peripheral blood. This receptor was identified in a woman of 80 years or more with active COVID-19. J is TRBJ1-1 and V is TRBV6-6, with 8 bases aligning to TRBD1. CDR3 region: CASRDRVVGDTEAFF. The CDR3 DNA reads as TGTGCCAGCAGGGACAGGGTTGTGGGGGACACTGAAGCTTTCTTT.